The entry below describes one TCR beta chain. Its antigen is currently unknown. One entry per CDR3 protein, called by TCRdb with MiXCR from the RT-PCR reads. The sample consists of a few hundred thousand distinct CDR3 sequences, approximately 15% of them appearing once. This record belongs to a study of response to subunit inactivated influenza vaccine. General study points: With each seasonal influenza vaccination, the authors suggested, few new T cells are recruited.

V dropped 5 bases and J dropped 7; count of bases not matched to a gene: 5. The CDR3 is made up of 15 amino acids. Germline V gene data show CDR1 as MNHEY and CDR2 as SVGEGT. V is TRBV6-2 or TRBV6-3 and J is TRBJ2-1; TRBD2 agrees at 13 bases. The sequencing here drew on PBMCs from blood, taken about 13 days after vaccination. The sequence came from a man between 45 and 60 years old who received an inactivated influenza vaccine. In DNA, the CDR3 is TGTGCCAGCAGTCAGGGACTAGCGGGACGAAATGAGCAGTTCTTC. Amino acids: CASSQGLAGRNEQFF.